This T cell receptor (beta chain) is from a study of blood T cells in healthy people across ages. Trimming took off 1 base at V and 6 bases at J, with 7 bases between the two ends. Germline V gene sequence: CDR1 MGHRA, CDR2 YSYEKL. CDR3 length equals 13 residues. Then a second PCR, running roughly 7 to 11 cycles, was carried out with a sample-barcoded 5' primer and a J-beta primer mix. TCRdb used MiXCR to reprocess the 5' RACE reads, holding one entry per CDR3 protein. The sample has fewer than 1,200,000 distinct CDR3 sequences, about 23% seen once. This sample also belongs to another study, concerning T cells of mothers and their children. Turning to that study: Biologically related mothers and children overlapped slightly more than unrelated pairs, a non-significant difference.

Sequencing input: blood. This receptor was taken from a girl aged 2 to 10 in good health. The rearrangement links TRBV4-1 to TRBJ1-5, with no clear D. The CDR3 sequence: CASSQAFGQPQHF. CDR3 nucleotide sequence: TGCGCCAGCAGCCAAGCCTTTGGTCAGCCCCAGCATTTT.